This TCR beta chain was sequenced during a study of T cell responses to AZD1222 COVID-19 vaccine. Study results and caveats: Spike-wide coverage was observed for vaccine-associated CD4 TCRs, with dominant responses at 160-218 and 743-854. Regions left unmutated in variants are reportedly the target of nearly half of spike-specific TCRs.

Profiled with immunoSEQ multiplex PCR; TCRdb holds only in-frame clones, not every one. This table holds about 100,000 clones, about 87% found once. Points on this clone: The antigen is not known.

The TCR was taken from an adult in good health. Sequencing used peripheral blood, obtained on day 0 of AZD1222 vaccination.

The CDR3 spells CASSRTGATEAFF. CDR3 nucleotide sequence: TGCGCCAGCAGCCGGACAGGGGCCACTGAAGCTTTCTTT. The gene calls are TRBV4-3 and TRBJ1-1, with 9 bases identical to TRBD1. This CDR3 has 13 residues. The V gene's germline CDR1 is LGHNA and CDR2 YSLEER. V gave up 4 bases and J gave up 4 bases; unmatched junction bases: 1.